This T cell receptor (beta chain) was observed in a study of T cells after yellow fever vaccination. TCRdb recomputed calls from the 5' RACE reads with MiXCR, one row per CDR3 protein. The sample has approximately 340,000 distinct CDR3 sequences; roughly 8.7% are singletons. This clonotype was recorded a few times. V was clipped by 4 bases and J by 1 base, with 8 bases between them. This CDR3 has 13 residues. Germline CDR1 SQVTM, CDR2 ANQGSEA. The sequence was obtained from a man aged 18 to 29 who received the YFV17D yellow fever vaccine. The chain is built from TRBV29-1 and TRBJ2-1; D tentatively fits TRBD1 or TRBD2 (5 bases each). The sequences come from PBMCs, collected on the day of the first yellow fever vaccination. This CDR3 reads CSVGGGSYNEQFF. CDR3 DNA: TGCAGCGTTGGTGGGGGTTCCTACAATGAGCAGTTCTTC.